Below, 21 T cell receptor beta chains from the same sample are listed, as sequenced in a study of beta chain features in type 1 diabetes (dated by TCRdb to the late 2010s). Overall results and qualifications from the work: A moderate but significant shortening of TCRB CDR3 length was observed in type 1 diabetes patients in all four CD4+ subsets.

Library creation used the immunoSEQ multiplex PCR assay. All of the isolated RNA was reverse transcribed with the High Capacity cDNA Reverse Transcription Kit, so expressed TCRB transcripts were sequenced. Imported from immuneACCESS, the table was reduced by TCRdb to in-frame sequences with V and J called. These copies leave out some clones; in studies compared against another copy, an unresolved V gene accounts for under half, and the cause of the remainder is not known. In this sample the table shows 120,000 to 150,000 clones, about 12% of which occur a single time. The biggest ten clones account for under 1.5% of the sample. These receptors have no known antigen. The sample consisted of central memory CD4+ T cells from blood. These receptors came from a man aged 18 to 29 with type 1 diabetes.

The chain recombines TRBV11-3 with TRBJ1-1; D uncertain. The germline V gene encodes CDR1 SGHNT and CDR2 YENEEA. The germline V and J ends were trimmed by 5 bases and 4 bases, with 17 bases remaining between them. The CDR3 has 15 residues. The CDR3 nucleotides are TGTGCCAGCAGCCCAATGAATATGGTCGGCACTGAAGCTTTCTTT. Protein product: CASSPMNMVGTEAFF.

The V and J genes are TRBV5-1 and TRBJ2-5; no definite D call. The CDR3 is 14 residues long. CDR1 is SGHRS, CDR2 YFSETQ, per germline. The V and J ends lost 4 bases and 1 base respectively, with 11 bases between them. The CDR3: CASSRAVSQETQYF. The CDR3 DNA follows: TGCGCCAGCAGCCGGGCCGTGTCCCAAGAGACCCAGTACTTC. The variable domain in full, completed from reference TRBV5-1 and TRBJ2-5, reads KAGVTQTPRYLIKTRGQQVTLSCSPISGHRSVSWYQQTPGQGLQFLFEYFSETQRNKGNFPGRFSGRQFSNSRSEMNVSTLELGDSALYLCASSRAVSQETQYFGPGTRLLVL.

The CDR3 sequence is CSVVTGISNQPQHF. The DNA for the CDR3 is TGCAGCGTTGTAACGGGGATTAGCAATCAGCCCCAGCATTTT. The chain combines TRBV29-1 with TRBJ1-5; D is uncertain. This CDR3 is built from 14 residues. Per the germline V gene, CDR1 is SQVTM and CDR2 is ANQGSEA. The V end was cut by 4 bases, the J end by 0 bases, with 10 bases between.

The V and J genes are TRBV30 and TRBJ1-6, with unresolved D. This CDR3 region has 13 residues. Germline loops: CDR1 GTSNPN, CDR2 SVGIG (reference sequence). Trimming pared 3 bases from V and 6 bases from J, leaving 9 bases between. This CDR3 is CAWRNSGNSPLHF. As DNA, the CDR3 is TGTGCCTGGAGAAATAGCGGTAATTCACCCCTCCACTTT.

J is TRBJ1-1 and V is TRBV2, with 10 bases aligning to TRBD1. Germline values: CDR1 SNHLY, CDR2 FYNNEI. J gave up 4 bases and V 6 bases, and 2 bases lay outside the gene matches. The CDR3 totals 13 residues. CDR3: CASRDRGLTEAFF. The CDR3 DNA sequence: TGTGCCAGCAGAGACAGGGGGCTCACTGAAGCTTTCTTT.

In this sample, this clone turned up a few times. The chain employs TRBV29-1 and TRBJ1-2; unclear D gene. The CDR3 has 14 amino acids. CDR1 and CDR2 (germline): SQVTM, ANQGSEA. Trimming took off 0 bases at V and 4 bases at J, with 12 bases between the two ends. Written as DNA, the CDR3 is TGCAGCGTTGAAGATACGGGGAATTCCTATGGCTACACCTTC. It specifies CSVEDTGNSYGYTF.

Only a few counts were recorded for this clone. This sequence joins TRBV30 and TRBJ1-2; TRBD1 matches 8 bases. Germline CDR1 GTSNPN, CDR2 SVGIG (reference sequence). The ends lost 0 bases at V and 4 bases at J; junction bases unmatched: 7. The CDR3 runs to 15 residues. CDR3 nucleotide sequence: TGTGCCTGGAGTGTAGGGACAGGACCTCGCTATGGCTACACCTTC. This sequence encodes CAWSVGTGPRYGYTF.

The J gene is TRBJ1-3, the V gene TRBV5-1; D is uncertain. This CDR3 is 13 amino acids long. V lost 6 bases to trimming and J lost 4 bases, with 11 bases between them. Germline V gives CDR1 SGHRS, CDR2 YFSETQ. This CDR3 reads CASMEASGNTIYF. The CDR3 DNA sequence: TGCGCCAGCATGGAGGCATCGGGAAACACCATATATTTT.

This clone has more than one count but fewer than ten. The gene calls are TRBV6-5 and TRBJ1-1; D is undetermined. Deletions cut 6 bases from V and 9 bases from J, with 14 bases between. The CDR3 spans 12 residues. The germline V gene has CDR1 MNHEY and CDR2 SVGAGI. The CDR3 DNA is TGTGCCAGCAGAACTAACCTAGAAAAAGCTTTCTTT. It specifies CASRTNLEKAFF.

V is TRBV29-1 and J is TRBJ2-5; a weak D match, TRBD1 (7 bases). The CDR3 sequence is 12 residues long. V gave up 7 bases and J gave up 5 bases, with 14 bases separating them. CDR1 and CDR2 from the germline V gene are SQVTM and ANQGSEA. CDR3 sequence reads: CSDTGDSETQYF. CDR3 coding DNA: TGCAGCGATACAGGGGACTCCGAGACCCAGTACTTC.

This clone was recorded a few times. This sequence joins TRBV5-6 and TRBJ1-4; no definite D call. The V gene lost 4 bases and the J gene lost 8 bases, with 15 bases spanning the gap. This CDR3 region has 14 residues. Looked up from germline, CDR1 is SGHDT and CDR2 is YYEEEE. This chain's CDR3 is CASSEDRLREKLFF. DNA for the CDR3: TGTGCCAGCAGCGAGGACCGCCTACGAGAAAAACTGTTTTTT.

The chain recombines TRBV15 with TRBJ2-1; 7 nucleotides agree with TRBD1. There are 15 residues in the CDR3. Per the germline V gene, CDR1 is LNHNV and CDR2 is YYDKDF (reference sequence). The junction had 3 bases not matched to a gene; V was cut back by 0 bases and J by 4 bases. The CDR3 coding sequence is TGTGCCACCAGCAGAGAACAGGGACAGTACAATGAGCAGTTCTTC. It specifies CATSREQGQYNEQFF.

V gene TRBV28 combines with J gene TRBJ1-5; maybe TRBD1 (6 bases). This CDR3 comprises 14 residues. From germline, CDR1 is MDHEN and CDR2 SYDVKM. Trimming shortened V by 11 bases and J by 4 bases, and 18 bases separated the two germline ends. The CDR3 is CAAGGASRNQPQHF. The CDR3 DNA sequence: TGTGCCGCGGGGGGGGCCTCGAGGAATCAGCCCCAGCATTTT.

This clone came up a few times. The CDR3 spells CASSPYEADTQYF. DNA for the CDR3: TGTGCCAGCAGCCCTTATGAGGCGGATACGCAGTATTTT. The chain combines TRBV2 with TRBJ2-3; D ambiguous. CDR1 and CDR2 from the germline V gene are SNHLY and FYNNEI. Trimming removed 6 bases from V and 6 bases from J, with 13 bases in between. The CDR3 is 13 amino acids.

The J gene is TRBJ1-5, the V gene TRBV4-1; D gene uncertain. V dropped 0 bases and J dropped 5 bases, with 5 bases sitting between them. There are 13 residues in the CDR3. Germline V gene lookup returns CDR1 MGHRA and CDR2 YSYEKL. CDR3 residues: CASSQDMYQPQHF. The CDR3 bases are TGCGCCAGCAGCCAAGACATGTATCAGCCCCAGCATTTT.

The V call is TRBV9, the J call TRBJ1-5, with a weak D call TRBD1 (6 bases). V shed 7 bases and J shed 3 bases, with 17 bases lying between them. Germline V gene lookup returns CDR1 SGDLS and CDR2 YYNGEE. The CDR3 runs to 15 residues. CDR3 coding DNA: TGTGCCAGCTCTCGGACCACAGGGTACAATCAGCCCCAGCATTTT. It is translated as CASSRTTGYNQPQHF.

Judged by abundance, this clone is medium-sized. This chain connects TRBV18 to TRBJ2-3; TRBD1 aligns across 9 bases. The V and J ends lost 1 base and 0 bases, in that order; junction bases with no gene match: 5. The V gene's germline CDR1 is KGHSH and CDR2 LQKENI. This CDR3 spans 17 amino acids. CDR3: CASSPQAGTGSTDTQYF. CDR3 nucleotides: TGTGCCAGCTCACCACAAGCCGGGACAGGGAGCACAGATACGCAGTATTTT.

The chain links TRBV19 to TRBJ1-5; D may be TRBD1 (5 bases). CDR3 length: 14 residues. The germline gives CDR1 LNHDA, CDR2 SQIVND (reference sequence). V lost 3 bases and J 6 bases, leaving 12 bases between the germline ends. In DNA form, the CDR3 reads TGTGCCAGTAGTATTCAGCAGGGCGGTCAGCCCCAGCATTTT. This sequence encodes CASSIQQGGQPQHF.

This clone has just a few counts. V usage is TRBV30 and J usage is TRBJ1-6; the D is unclear. CDR3 length: 14 amino acids. Trimming removed 4 bases from V and 7 bases from J, with 14 bases in between. Germline CDR1 is GTSNPN and CDR2 is SVGIG (reference sequence). This CDR3 reads CAWTQAQANSPLHF. In DNA form, the CDR3 reads TGTGCCTGGACGCAAGCGCAGGCGAATTCACCCCTCCACTTT.

This clone was counted between two and nine times. The chain uses TRBV4-1 and TRBJ1-1; 8 positions match TRBD1. Germline CDR1 reads MGHRA; CDR2 reads YSYEKL. V lost 5 bases to trimming and J lost 2 bases; unmatched junction nucleotides: 4. This CDR3 is built from 14 residues. DNA of the CDR3: TGCGCCAGCAGCGGGCAGGGGGCCAACACTGAAGCTTTCTTT. Its translation is CASSGQGANTEAFF.

The chain combines TRBV5-1 with TRBJ2-3; D ambiguous. Between the trimmed V and J ends, which lost 6 bases and 3 bases, there was a span of 17 bases. The germline V gene encodes CDR1 SGHRS and CDR2 YFSETQ. The CDR3 length is 15 residues. The CDR3 is CASTPRTFWTDTQYF. The CDR3 bases are TGCGCCAGCACGCCTAGGACCTTTTGGACAGATACGCAGTATTTT.